This T cell receptor (beta chain) came from a study of blood T cell repertoires in COVID-19 (TCRdb year 2020). Regarding the research as a whole: The collaborator samples originated in the United States, Italy and Spain and spanned the acute and convalescent phases of COVID-19. The material from the prospective study consisted of cDNA or gDNA derived from T cells, B-cell-depleted T cells, or PBMCs. Subjects who had been exposed to COVID-19, were actively infected with it, or had recovered from it provided the deeply sampled blood TCRbeta repertoires that made up the dataset. The repertoires were made available in a free public database intended to serve as a resource for research on the immune response to SARS-CoV-2. Samples came from the ongoing ImmuneRACE study (first 160 participants) plus 1,254 subjects from 6 global collaborators. Nearly every sample came with metadata listing a de-identified subject ID, COVID-19 status, age in years and sex. HLA class I and class II types, where available, came from metadata supplied by the sample provider rather than from assay-based typing. The paper as a whole reports these results and caveats: The quantity of clinical and demographic metadata differed by source and by participant and was supplied without curation.

At one collaborating source in Seattle, patients were enrolled during active infection and were followed longitudinally through the course of disease. The collaborating institutions used their own protocols to collect whole blood in K2EDTA tubes. For TCRbeta analysis, collaborator samples were shipped as frozen whole blood, as isolated PBMCs, or as DNA extracted from either sample type. Details on this clone: Its antigen has not been determined. Base qualities are not recorded, but no much larger clone differs from it by a single base.

The immunoSEQ Assay, a bias-controlled multiplex PCR, was used to amplify TCRbeta CDR3 regions from genomic DNA. In the original analysis: The number of nucleated cells in each sample was estimated from the amplification of reference gene primers within the assay. To quantify the absolute abundance of each unique TCRbeta CDR3 rearrangement, sequence reads were collapsed and filtered. For each sample, productive Simpson clonality was calculated as the square root of Simpson's diversity index over productive rearrangements. TCRdb obtained this table from immuneACCESS and retained in-frame rearrangements with V and J assigned. These tables miss some clones; where compared with another copy, unresolved V genes account for less than half of the shortfall, and the remainder is unexplained. The V and J calls and clone size come from that table; D and trimming were worked out from the DNA. The sample table shows about 100,000 clones, and over 85% are seen once. More than 3.5% of the sample belongs to the ten largest clones.

The CDR3 goes from the cysteine to the phenylalanine over 17 residues. Left in the record is the CDR3 DNA by itself, 51 bases read in frame from the first base. According to the germline V gene (reference sequence), CDR1 reads DFQATT and CDR2 reads SNEGSKA. V trim: 3 bases; J trim: 4 bases; unmatched bases: 15. Sequenced: peripheral blood. The receptor's source is a human donor with COVID-19, enrolled during active disease. The donor label of this sample is uncertain. The chain couples TRBV20-1 to TRBJ2-1, with 7 bases aligning to TRBD2. The nucleotide sequence is given as TGCAGTGCTAGTGGGCAGGTGAAGGGAGCGGGGTACAATGAGCAGTTCTTC. Translated, it reads CSASGQVKGAGYNEQFF.